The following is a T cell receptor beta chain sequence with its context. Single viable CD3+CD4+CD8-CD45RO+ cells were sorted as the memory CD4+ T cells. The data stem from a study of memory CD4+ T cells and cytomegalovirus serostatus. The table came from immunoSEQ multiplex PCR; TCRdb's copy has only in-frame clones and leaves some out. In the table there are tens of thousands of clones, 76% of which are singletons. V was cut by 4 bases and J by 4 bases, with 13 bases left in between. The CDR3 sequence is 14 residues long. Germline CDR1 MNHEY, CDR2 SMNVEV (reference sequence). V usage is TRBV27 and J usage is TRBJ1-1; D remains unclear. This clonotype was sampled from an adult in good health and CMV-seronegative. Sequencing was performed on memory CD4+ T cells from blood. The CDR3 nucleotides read TGTGCCAGCAGTTCCCGGAGCGTGGGCACTGAAGCTTTCTTT. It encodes CASSSRSVGTEAFF.